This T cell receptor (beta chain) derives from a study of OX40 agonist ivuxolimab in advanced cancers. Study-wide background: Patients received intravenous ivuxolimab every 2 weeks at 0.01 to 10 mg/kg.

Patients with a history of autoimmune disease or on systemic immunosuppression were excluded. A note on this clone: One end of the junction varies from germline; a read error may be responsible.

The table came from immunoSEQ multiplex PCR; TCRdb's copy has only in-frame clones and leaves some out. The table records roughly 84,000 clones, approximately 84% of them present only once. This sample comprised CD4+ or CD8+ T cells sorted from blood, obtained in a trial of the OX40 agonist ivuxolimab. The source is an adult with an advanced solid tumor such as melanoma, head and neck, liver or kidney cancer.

The CDR3, as DNA: TGCGCCAGCAGCCAAGAGGCGAGCTCTGGGGCCAACGTCCTGACTTTC. Translation: CASSQEASSGANVLTF. The gene calls are TRBV7-9 and TRBJ2-6, with D uncertain. The germline gives CDR1 SEHNR, CDR2 FQNEAQ (reference sequence). This CDR3 has 16 residues.